This T cell receptor (beta chain) was sequenced for a study of T-cell memory formation after mild COVID-19. As for this clonotype: The antigen remains unidentified.

TCRdb itself ran the 5' RACE reads through MiXCR, one entry per CDR3 protein. Of approximately 100,000 distinct CDR3 sequences listed, 11% are singletons. CDR1 and CDR2 from the germline V gene are MNHNY and SVGAGI (reference sequence). V lost 8 bases to trimming and J lost 3 bases; unmatched junction nucleotides: 12. This CDR3 has 16 amino acids. Study-wide findings and caveats: The CD4+ clones that contracted clustered mainly within CM and EM, and the CD8+ clones concentrated in EMRA. The pre-infection memory compartment contained some responding clones, suggesting cross-reactive memory joined.

The sample consisted of PBMCs or a T cell subset sorted from them (not recorded which). The chain joins TRBV6-6 to TRBJ2-2; 7 positions agree with TRBD1. The receptor was isolated from a man aged 18 to 35 who had mild COVID-19 (a few samples of this study predate the infection). Cell type and time point are not known. In DNA form, the CDR3 reads TGTGCCAGCTCTTTCCCCTCCGACAGGGACACCGGGGAGCTGTTTTTT. Protein: CASSFPSDRDTGELFF.